The text below deals with one T cell receptor beta chain. Its antigen remains unknown. These data belong to a study of PD-1 blockade in classical Hodgkin lymphoma. Study outcomes and limitations: A significant rise in TCR diversity was seen by C4D1 for CD4+ cells but not for CD8+ cells. The drivers behind the repertoire differences, possibly disease activity or prior therapy, remain undefined.

Every single patient, without exception, relapsed after autologous stem cell transplantation, and brentuximab vedotin exposure varied. V lost 0 bases to trimming and J lost 0 bases, with 10 bases between them. CDR3 length: 17 amino acids. Germline lookup yields CDR1 SGHDT and CDR2 YYEEEE. Sequenced by immunoSEQ multiplex PCR; TCRdb stores in-frame clones only, minus some. Of 30,000 to 45,000 clones listed, roughly three quarters are singletons. The sample here was peripheral blood mononuclear cells (PBMCs), taken before the second cycle of nivolumab. The V call is TRBV5-6, the J call TRBJ1-6; no firm D call. The origin of this receptor is a human donor with classical Hodgkin lymphoma. CDR3 amino acids: CASSLGPTGSYNSPLHF. In nucleotides, the CDR3 is TGTGCCAGCAGCTTGGGCCCGACGGGCTCCTATAATTCACCCCTCCACTTT.